This entry describes one TCR beta chain. Its antigen remains unidentified. One base away there is no much larger clone; base qualities are not given. The data were taken from a study of blood T cell repertoires in COVID-19 (dated by TCRdb to the early 2020s). Study-wide context: Collaborator samples came from the United States, Italy and Spain and covered acute and convalescent phases of COVID-19. The dataset comprised deeply sampled blood TCRbeta repertoires from subjects exposed to, actively infected with, or recovered from COVID-19. A de-identified subject ID, COVID-19 status, age in years and sex were almost always included in the sample metadata. Where HLA class I and class II types were available, the types were taken from metadata supplied by the sample provider, not from assay-based typing. The repertoires were released in a freely available public database intended as a resource for research on the immune response to SARS-CoV-2. The samples were drawn from the first 160 participants of the ongoing ImmuneRACE study and from over a thousand subjects provided by 6 global collaborators. The prospective study material was composed of cDNA or gDNA derived from T cells, B-cell-depleted T cells, or PBMCs.

TCRbeta CDR3 regions were amplified from genomic DNA by means of the immunoSEQ Assay, a bias-controlled multiplex PCR. In the authors' own workflow: The number of nucleated cells in each sample was estimated from the amplification of reference gene primers within the assay. To quantify the absolute abundance of each unique TCRbeta CDR3 rearrangement, sequence reads were collapsed and filtered. For each sample, productive Simpson clonality was calculated as the square root of Simpson's diversity index over productive rearrangements. TCRdb retrieved this table from immuneACCESS and kept in-frame rearrangements only. Not all clones are present; in checked studies, unresolved V genes account for under half, and no reason is known for the remainder. D and trimming come from the DNA, and the V and J calls and clone size come from that table. This sample gives tens of thousands of clones in total; 90% of them show up just once. The ten largest clones capture about 16% of the sample.

Overall study results and their limits: The amount of clinical and demographic metadata varied by source and participant and was provided uncurated.

V lost 4 bases and J lost 7 bases, and the count of bases not matched to a germline gene is 8. Reading from cysteine to phenylalanine, the CDR3 counts 15 amino acids. Kept here is only the CDR3 DNA, which spans 45 bases and is read in frame from base 1. CDR1 and CDR2 (LGHNA, YSLEER) derive from the germline V gene. Collaborating institutions collected whole blood in K2EDTA tubes following their own protocols. For TCRbeta analysis, collaborators shipped samples in one of three forms: frozen whole blood, isolated PBMCs, or DNA extracted from either of those sample types. The sequence joins TRBV4-3 to TRBJ1-2, with TRBD1 identical over 11 junction bases. This TCR was recovered from a woman of 80 years or more with active or convalescent COVID-19. The sample was peripheral blood. This receptor carries the CDR3 CASSLGGQGAGGYTF. The nucleotide sequence is given as TGCGCCAGCAGCCTAGGAGGACAGGGGGCAGGTGGCTACACCTTC.